This T cell receptor beta chain stems from a study of cytomegalovirus exposure and HLA in healthy donors. For the study at large: Drawn from HLA-typed donors, around 85 million unique TCRs were held in an early data release. Study outcomes and limitations: Prior analysis indicated that the majority of TCR beta V segments exhibited productivity approximately 87% or approximately 30% of the time. Exclusion as indistinguishable affected some V segments, including TRBV6-2 and TRBV6-3. Cytomegalovirus association was assigned to about 150 TCR beta chains.

Details on this clone: Its specificity is unknown.

Primers: 60 Vbeta forward and 13 Jbeta reverse. Generated by immunoSEQ multiplex PCR, the TCRdb table keeps only in-frame clones and is missing some. Found here are around 200,000 clones, approximately 80% of them singletons; the top ten hold about 1.3%. V gave up 5 bases and J gave up 4 bases, with 18 bases separating them. Germline V gene data show CDR1 as SGHNT and CDR2 as YENEEA. The CDR3 extends over 15 amino acids. The sequence derives from a girl aged 2-9 years in good health and CMV-seropositive. The rearrangement uses TRBV11-3 and TRBJ2-7; a possible D gene is TRBD2 (6 bases). The sample was PBMCs. The CDR3 loop is CASSIGRDSIYEQYF. DNA for the CDR3: TGTGCCAGCAGCATAGGGCGGGACTCTATATACGAGCAGTACTTC.